Each of the 27 T cell receptor beta chains below was sequenced from the same sample in a study of T cells after posttransplantation cyclophosphamide. Cyclophosphamide on days +3 and +4 followed busulfan-fludarabine conditioning and a marrow graft. Profiling relied on immunoSEQ multiplex PCR, and the TCRdb table lists in-frame clones only, not all of them. Listed for the sample are 2,000 to 2,500 clones, none seen a single time. Sample: PBMCs, taken 86 days after allogeneic stem cell transplant with posttransplant cyclophosphamide. These receptor sequences come from a female patient between 60 and 69 years old who received an allogeneic stem cell transplant from a related donor and was CMV-positive. Some T cells may be provided by the graft donor.

This clone was observed at least ten times. The V and J genes are TRBV4-3 and TRBJ2-1, with TRBD2 matching 8 bases. The CDR3 consists of 16 residues. The junction had 7 bases not matched to a gene; V was cut back by 4 bases and J by 2 bases. The germline V gene encodes CDR1 LGHNA and CDR2 YSLEER. The CDR3 nucleotides are TGCGCCAGCAGCCTCACTAGCGGCTCACCCTACAATGAGCAGTTCTTC. This translates into CASSLTSGSPYNEQFF.

This clone was observed many times. The genes are TRBV12-3 or TRBV12-4 and TRBJ2-1; D is perhaps TRBD1 (5 bases). This CDR3 comprises 14 residues. V shed 8 bases and J shed 6 bases, with 17 bases lying between them. The CDR3 region is CASAYRFGPNEQFF. The CDR3 DNA reads as TGTGCCAGCGCCTACAGGTTCGGCCCCAATGAGCAGTTCTTC.

This clone was counted ten times or more. V is TRBV7-2 and J is TRBJ1-2, with 7 bases lining up with TRBD1. Trimming removed 7 bases from V and 1 base from J; junction bases left unmatched: 9. This CDR3 is 15 amino acids long. Germline V CDR1 and CDR2: SGHTA, FQGNSA. For the CDR3, the DNA is TGTGCCAGCACCACAGGGGCCCTGGTTAACTATGGCTACACCTTC. It codes for CASTTGALVNYGYTF.

In this sample, this clone turned up many times. V is TRBV11-1 and J is TRBJ2-3; D might be TRBD2 (5 bases). Between the trimmed V and J ends, which lost 5 bases and 5 bases, there was a span of 14 bases. Germline lookup yields CDR1 SGHAT and CDR2 FQDESV (reference sequence). CDR3 length: 14 amino acids. CDR3 in amino acids: CASSASGRGDTQYF. The CDR3 nucleotides are TGTGCCAGCAGCGCGAGCGGAAGAGGAGATACGCAGTATTTT.

Sample share makes this clone medium-sized (0.01 to 0.1%). The rearrangement uses TRBV18 and TRBJ1-2, with TRBD1 matching 8 bases. V trimming: 6 bases; J trimming: 3 bases; junction bases outside the gene matches: 3. The CDR3 is 13 residues long. Germline CDR1 reads KGHSH; CDR2 reads LQKENI. For the CDR3, the DNA is TGTGCCAGCTCGGAGGGACAGGACTATGGCTACACCTTC. Residues: CASSEGQDYGYTF.

This clone is medium-sized. The CDR3 loop is CASSVQGMDQPQHF. DNA of the CDR3: TGTGCCAGCAGTGTGCAGGGTATGGATCAGCCCCAGCATTTT. The chain uses TRBV2 and TRBJ1-5, with D possibly matching TRBD1 (5 bases). V was trimmed by 4 bases and J by 5 bases, leaving 12 bases between them. Germline V gene lookup returns CDR1 SNHLY and CDR2 FYNNEI. This CDR3 is built from 14 residues.

This clone was seen at least ten times. Being one base from a much bigger clone, this may be a read error. The rearrangement uses TRBV7-9 and TRBJ1-4; 8 bases align to TRBD1. The CDR3 runs 15 residues. CDR1 is SEHNR, CDR2 FQNEAQ, per germline (reference sequence). The V segment lost 3 bases and the J segment 12 bases; nucleotides outside the gene matches: 12. This chain's CDR3 is CASSFAGQAGEQLFF. As DNA, the CDR3 is TGTGCCAGCAGCTTCGCGGGACAGGCAGGGGAACAACTGTTTTTT.

This clone was seen a few times. V gene TRBV5-6 combines with J gene TRBJ2-3; the D gene is possibly TRBD1 (6 bases). Trimming stripped 4 bases from V and 2 bases from J, with 14 bases between. This CDR3 has 15 residues. Per germline, CDR1 SGHDT and CDR2 YYEEEE. As DNA, the CDR3 is TGTGCCAGCAGCAGGGGGTCGGGGCACACAGATACGCAGTATTTT. The encoded protein is CASSRGSGHTDTQYF.

Judged by abundance, this clone is large. The chain uses TRBV19 and TRBJ1-2, with D unresolved. This CDR3 has 8 amino acids. Germline V gives CDR1 LNHDA, CDR2 SQIVND (reference sequence). V lost 9 bases and J 11 bases, leaving 7 bases between the germline ends. This CDR3 is CARTVYTF. In nucleotides, the CDR3 is TGTGCCAGAACGGTTTACACCTTC.

This clone was detected ten times or more. The genes are TRBV2 and TRBJ2-7; D gene ambiguous. The CDR3 covers 12 residues. V shed 4 bases and J shed 4 bases, with 8 bases lying between them. The germline CDR1 and CDR2 sequences are SNHLY and FYNNEI. In DNA form, the CDR3 reads TGTGCCAGCAGTGGGGCTCGGTACGAGCAGTACTTC. Protein product: CASSGARYEQYF.

This clone is labeled as medium-sized. The chain recombines TRBV27 with TRBJ2-2; a weak D match, TRBD1 (6 bases). The germline V gene has CDR1 MNHEY and CDR2 SMNVEV (reference sequence). V lost 1 base and J 3 bases, leaving 9 bases between the germline ends. The CDR3 length is 15 residues. DNA of the CDR3: TGTGCCAGCAGTTTATGGGGGCGGGACACCGGGGAGCTGTTTTTT. Translated: CASSLWGRDTGELFF.

This clone appeared many times. The CDR3 protein is CASSLVGLANKQFF. Written as DNA, the CDR3 is TGTGCCAGCAGCTTAGTGGGACTAGCCAACAAACAGTTCTTC. The chain employs TRBV7-9 and TRBJ2-1, with 9 bases lining up with TRBD2. J gave up 13 bases and V 1 base, and 8 bases lay outside the gene matches. The CDR3 is 14 residues long. Germline loops: CDR1 SEHNR, CDR2 FQNEAQ (reference sequence).

The chain carries TRBV6-5 and TRBJ1-6; 9 bases are shared with TRBD1. J was trimmed by 10 bases and V by 6 bases; bases with no gene match: 7. Germline-derived CDR1 and CDR2 are MNHEY and SVGAGI. This CDR3 has 14 amino acids. The CDR3 DNA reads TGTGCCAGCAGCTACGGGACAGGGCGATCACCCCTCCACTTT. Translating gives CASSYGTGRSPLHF.

This clone is categorized as medium-sized. This chain uses TRBV7-2 with TRBJ2-1, with 9 bases lining up with TRBD2. J gave up 4 bases and V 1 base, and 5 bases lay outside the gene matches. The CDR3 consists of 16 residues. Germline V gives CDR1 SGHTA, CDR2 FQGNSA. CDR3 sequence reads: CASSLDLTSGYNEQFF. The DNA of the CDR3 is TGTGCCAGCAGCTTAGATCTGACTAGCGGATACAATGAGCAGTTCTTC. Using reference TRBV7-2 and TRBJ2-1 for the parts outside the CDR3, the full variable domain is GAGVSQSPSNKVTEKGKDVELRCDPISGHTALYWYRQSLGQGLEFLIYFQGNSAPDKSGLPSDRFSAERTGGSVSTLTIQRTQQEDSAVYLCASSLDLTSGYNEQFFGPGTRLTVL.

By sample fraction, this clone is medium-sized. V and J are TRBV7-6 and TRBJ1-4, with D possibly matching TRBD1 (6 bases). V was clipped by 3 bases and J by 4 bases, with 18 bases between them. This CDR3 is built from 17 residues. The V gene's germline CDR1 is SGHVS and CDR2 FNYEAQ. CDR3 protein: CASSLKKETGNNEKLFF. CDR3 bases: TGTGCCAGCAGCTTGAAGAAGGAAACAGGGAATAATGAAAAACTGTTTTTT.

This clone was counted ten times or more. The genes are TRBV6-5 and TRBJ2-7, with TRBD2 as a possible D gene (6 bases). From germline, CDR1 is MNHEY and CDR2 SVGAGI. V was clipped by 4 bases and J by 2 bases, with 12 bases between them. This CDR3 comprises 14 residues. CDR3 protein: CASSFGGGTYEQYF. The CDR3 DNA sequence: TGTGCCAGCAGTTTTGGCGGCGGGACCTACGAGCAGTACTTC.

This clone has a count of ten or more. The rearrangement uses TRBV9 and TRBJ2-7, with 10 bases identical to TRBD2. CDR1 is SGDLS and CDR2 is YYNGEE in the germline V gene. This CDR3 spans 15 amino acids. The J segment lost 2 bases and the V segment lost 4 bases, leaving 6 bases of the junction unmatched. The CDR3 loop reads CASSPRSGGTYEQYF. The DNA for the CDR3 is TGTGCCAGCAGCCCTCGTAGCGGGGGGACCTACGAGCAGTACTTC.

This clone was seen repeatedly, ten times or more. The chain has TRBV18 and TRBJ2-7, with 10 bases matching TRBD1. V was pared by 3 bases and J by 2 bases, with 4 bases of the junction left unmatched. Germline CDR1 and CDR2: KGHSH and LQKENI. The CDR3 totals 15 residues. The DNA for the CDR3 is TGTGCCAGCTCACCGGAGACAGGGGGCCCCTACGAGCAGTACTTC. It codes for CASSPETGGPYEQYF.

This clone is medium-sized by share. This sequence joins TRBV24-1 and TRBJ2-1; the match to TRBD2 covers 11 bases. Germline V lookup: CDR1 KGHDR, CDR2 SFDVKD. This CDR3 contains 17 residues. V was pared by 0 bases and J by 12 bases, with 12 bases of the junction left unmatched. CDR3 sequence (DNA): TGTGCCACCAGTGATTTGGGTAGCGGGAGGGCCCAACGTGGGCAGTTCTTC. As protein: CATSDLGSGRAQRGQFF.

The sample holds many counts of this clone. The J gene is TRBJ1-6, the V gene TRBV10-3; the D is unclear. There are 13 residues in the CDR3. The V end was cut by 6 bases, the J end by 5 bases, with 8 bases between. Germline V gives CDR1 ENHRY, CDR2 SYGVKD. CDR3 coding DNA: TGTGCCATCAGCTCGACAAATAATTCACCCCTCCACTTT. It specifies CAISSTNNSPLHF.

This clone is medium-sized within its sample. V usage is TRBV10-3 and J usage is TRBJ1-1, with D possibly TRBD1 on 6 matching bases. CDR1 is ENHRY and CDR2 is SYGVKD in the germline V gene. V was clipped by 8 bases and J by 3 bases, with 16 bases between them. The CDR3 is 14 residues long. CDR3 DNA sequence: TGTGCCATCTCAGGAGCACAGGGAGACACTGAAGCTTTCTTT. Translating gives CAISGAQGDTEAFF.

Points on this clone: One end of the junction varies from germline; a read error may be responsible. The chain recombines TRBV14 with TRBJ2-3, with D hard to call. Germline loops: CDR1 SGHDN, CDR2 FVKESK. This CDR3 has 13 amino acids. CDR3 bases: TGTGCCAGCAGCCCCGCCACCACATATACGCAGTATTTT. As protein: CASSPATTYTQYF.

In this sample, this clone turned up many times. V gene TRBV6-5 combines with J gene TRBJ1-2; 9 nucleotides line up with TRBD1. After removal of 6 bases from V and 6 bases from J, the junction contained 8 bases not matched to a gene. The CDR3 spans 14 residues. Germline assignment: CDR1 MNHEY and CDR2 SVGAGI. CDR3 loop: CASSPTGGEDGYTF. CDR3 coding DNA: TGTGCCAGCAGCCCAACAGGGGGCGAGGATGGCTACACCTTC.

This clone was picked up many times. This chain joins TRBV6-6 and TRBJ1-5, with D possibly TRBD1 on 5 matching bases. The CDR3 has 15 amino acids. The germline V gene encodes CDR1 MNHNY and CDR2 SVGAGI (reference sequence). Trimming stripped 0 bases from V and 7 bases from J, with 13 bases between. CDR3 nucleotides: TGTGCCAGCAGTTACTCGAGGGGCAACTACCAGCCCCAGCATTTT. Residues: CASSYSRGNYQPQHF.

This clone counts as medium-sized. This chain links TRBV12-3 or TRBV12-4 with TRBJ1-5; weak D call: TRBD1 (6 bases). The CDR3 length is 13 residues. Trimming took off 7 bases at V and 4 bases at J, with 11 bases between the two ends. The chain's CDR3 is CASTERGNQPQHF. The CDR3 coding sequence is TGTGCCAGCACCGAGAGGGGGAATCAGCCCCAGCATTTT.

This clone is judged medium-sized. The chain links TRBV7-8 to TRBJ1-1, with D maybe TRBD1 (5 bases). Trimming removed 6 bases from V and 5 bases from J, with 13 bases in between. Germline V gene lookup returns CDR1 SGHVS and CDR2 FQNEAQ. The CDR3 runs 13 residues. Here the CDR3 DNA reads TGTGCCAGCAGATTTTCCGGGGGGACTGAAGCTTTCTTT. Amino acids: CASRFSGGTEAFF.

This clone counts as medium-sized (0.01 to 0.1%). DNA of the CDR3: TGTGCCAGCAGAGTCACAGCGGGCCGGCAAGAGACCCAGTACTTC. Its protein is CASRVTAGRQETQYF. The rearrangement uses TRBV12-3 or TRBV12-4 and TRBJ2-5; TRBD2 might be the D (6 bases). The CDR3 sequence is 15 residues long. Trimming took off 6 bases at V and 2 bases at J, with 16 bases between the two ends.